A selection of T cell receptor beta chains follows, all from one sample in a study of blood T cell repertoires in COVID-19. Libraries were prepared by immunoSEQ multiplex PCR; TCRdb keeps only in-frame clonotypes and omits some of them. The sample contains fewer than 300,000 clones, approximately 90% of which appear only once. Sequencing was done on a sample of PBMCs or T cells enriched from blood (not recorded which). These receptors originate from a woman in her thirties or forties with acute COVID-19. Each CDR3 is given with its conserved first and last residue.

v_call cdr3_aa
TRBV19 CASSIGQGGGNEKLFF
TRBV6-2/TRBV6-3 CASSRGRGGLAISLETQYF
TRBV19 CASRRTGVTEAFF
TRBV5-1 CASSHRAGGLSGNTIYF
TRBV30 CAWSVARATPGYF
TRBV7-6 CASSLSLGGANTGELFF
TRBV7-8 CASSLVRGSSEKLFF
TRBV6-1 CASSELRGQPLHF
TRBV3-1/TRBV3-2 CASSQRLGGSTNEKLFF
TRBV7-8 CASSLGQGFSYEQYF
TRBV7-8 CASSRDSVYGYTF
TRBV19 CASSRGSASGSNNEQFF
TRBV7-6 CASSRTGLPTDTQYF
TRBV18 CASSPGTGNEQFF
TRBV10-2 CASSDPSGRGTDTQYF
TRBV7-6 CASSSTSLILSYNEQFF
TRBV18 CASSRVDPLGASTGEQYF
TRBV27 CASSSYTWTGRDTGELFF